Below are 20 T cell receptor beta chains sequenced from a single sample in a study of beta chain features in type 1 diabetes. What was sequenced were expressed TCRB transcripts, since all of the isolated RNA had been reverse transcribed. Assay used: immunoSEQ multiplex PCR; TCRdb lists only in-frame clones, some missing. The sample holds 450,000 or so clones, about 10% seen once. Material: naive CD4+ T cells from blood. Receptors were obtained from a woman aged 18-29 years in good health.

The chain has TRBV9 and TRBJ2-2; 8 bases align to TRBD2. With V trimmed by 4 bases and J by 2 bases, 10 bases remained unmatched. Germline V lookup: CDR1 SGDLS, CDR2 YYNGEE. There are 17 residues in the CDR3. The CDR3 sequence is CASSPPSSGGNTGELFF. In nucleotides, the CDR3 is TGTGCCAGCAGCCCCCCCTCCAGCGGGGGTAACACCGGGGAGCTGTTTTTT.

V and J are TRBV27 and TRBJ1-5; D might be TRBD1 (5 bases). V lost 3 bases to trimming and J lost 5 bases, with 11 bases between them. Germline lookup yields CDR1 MNHEY and CDR2 SMNVEV (reference sequence). CDR3 size: 14 residues. CDR3 amino acids: CASSFGHDYQPQHF. As DNA, the CDR3 is TGTGCCAGCAGTTTTGGACACGATTATCAGCCCCAGCATTTT.

A few counts support this clone. The chain is built from TRBV7-2 and TRBJ2-5, with 15 positions matching TRBD2. The CDR3 length is 17 residues. V was clipped by 5 bases and J by 4 bases; unmatched bases: 8. Germline V gene sequence: CDR1 SGHTA, CDR2 FQGNSA. CDR3 amino acids: CASSQMGLAGGRETQYF. The CDR3 coding sequence is TGTGCCAGCAGCCAAATGGGACTAGCGGGGGGTCGAGAGACCCAGTACTTC.

Comments on this clone: The same CDR3 can be traced to other DNA sequences in this sample. Here the CDR3 DNA reads TGCAGCGTTGTGCGTTGGGGACAGGGGACAGATACGCAGTATTTT. Translating it yields CSVVRWGQGTDTQYF. V gene TRBV29-1 combines with J gene TRBJ2-3; 10 nucleotides align to TRBD1. The germline V gene has CDR1 SQVTM and CDR2 ANQGSEA. The CDR3 is 15 amino acids. The V and J ends lost 4 bases and 3 bases, in that order; junction bases with no gene match: 7.

In its sample, this clone was seen a few times. The rearrangement joins TRBV7-2 to TRBJ2-4; no clear D. The CDR3 spans 16 residues. Germline values: CDR1 SGHTA, CDR2 FQGNSA. Trimming removed 1 base at V and 0 bases at J, with 10 bases between. CDR3 nucleotide sequence: TGTGCCAGCAGCTTAGGCCAGATTTTAGCCAAAAACATTCAGTACTTC. This gives the protein CASSLGQILAKNIQYF. Supplemented by reference TRBV7-2 and TRBJ2-4, the full variable domain reads GAGVSQSPSNKVTEKGKDVELRCDPISGHTALYWYRQSLGQGLEFLIYFQGNSAPDKSGLPSDRFSAERTGGSVSTLTIQRTQQEDSAVYLCASSLGQILAKNIQYFGAGTRLSVL.

This clone was seen just once. The rearrangement uses TRBV7-2 and TRBJ2-1; D is undetermined. V lost 2 bases and J lost 7, with 12 bases in between. CDR1 SGHTA and CDR2 FQGNSA come from the germline V gene. The CDR3 is 14 residues long. The DNA for the CDR3 is TGTGCCAGCAGCTTAAGCCAGGTAAGGAATGAGCAGTTCTTC. As protein: CASSLSQVRNEQFF.

This clone was observed a few times. The chain combines TRBV7-9 with TRBJ2-5; D unresolved. This CDR3 spans 14 amino acids. V was pared by 0 bases and J by 5 bases, with 10 bases between. From germline, CDR1 is SEHNR and CDR2 FQNEAQ (reference sequence). CDR3 coding DNA: TGTGCCAGCAGCTTAGCTGGGATGGTCGAGACCCAGTACTTC. It yields the protein CASSLAGMVETQYF.

The chain employs TRBV15 and TRBJ1-2; D is possibly TRBD1 (5 bases). Germline CDR1 reads LNHNV; CDR2 reads YYDKDF (reference sequence). Trimming cost V 0 bases and J 7 bases, with 15 bases left between them. The CDR3 is 15 residues long. The CDR3, as DNA: TGTGCCACCAGCAGAGACCCAGGGTGGGGTGGTGGCTACACCTTC. Translated: CATSRDPGWGGGYTF.

The chain joins TRBV23-1 to TRBJ1-1; no clear D. TRBV23-1 is flagged as an ORF with uncertain function. The CDR3 extends over 13 amino acids. V was trimmed by 7 bases and J by 4 bases, leaving 13 bases between them. The CDR3 DNA sequence: TGCGCCAGCACTAAGGGCGAAGGCACTGAAGCTTTCTTT. Translating it yields CASTKGEGTEAFF.

V usage is TRBV7-9 and J usage is TRBJ2-1; D perhaps matches TRBD1 (6 bases). Germline V gives CDR1 SEHNR, CDR2 FQNEAQ (reference sequence). CDR3 size: 13 residues. Trimming pared 4 bases from V and 6 bases from J, leaving 10 bases between. Here the CDR3 reads CASSSGQINEQFF. The CDR3, as DNA: TGTGCCAGCAGCTCAGGACAGATCAATGAGCAGTTCTTC.

The chain uses TRBV2 and TRBJ2-1, with 13 bases identical to TRBD2. V shed 1 base, J shed 14 bases, and the junction held 8 bases outside the gene matches. Germline assignment: CDR1 SNHLY and CDR2 FYNNEI. This CDR3 comprises 15 residues. The CDR3 coding sequence is TGTGCCAGCAGTGAAGGACTAGCGGGGGGCCCGGTAGAGTTCTTC. This sequence encodes CASSEGLAGGPVEFF.

This clone was observed a few times. This chain links TRBV7-9 with TRBJ2-5, with D perhaps matching TRBD1 (6 bases). Germline CDR1 reads SEHNR; CDR2 reads FQNEAQ (reference sequence). The CDR3 length is 17 residues. V was shortened by 5 bases and J by 4 bases, with 23 bases between the two germline ends. For the CDR3, the DNA is TGTGCCAGCAGCCCATCCCTGGTTGGTCTCAGGGGAGAGACCCAGTACTTC. As protein: CASSPSLVGLRGETQYF.

In its sample, this clone was seen many times. The rearrangement joins TRBV30 to TRBJ2-5; the D gene is possibly TRBD2 (6 bases). The germline V gene encodes CDR1 GTSNPN and CDR2 SVGIG (reference sequence). The CDR3 has 14 residues. Trimming stripped 2 bases from V and 7 bases from J, with 17 bases between. This CDR3 reads CAWSQIPSVATQYF. The CDR3 DNA follows: TGTGCCTGGAGTCAGATCCCTAGCGTGGCGACCCAGTACTTC.

This clone was counted a few times. This chain joins TRBV18 and TRBJ2-3; a weak D match, TRBD2 (5 bases). Per the germline V gene, CDR1 is KGHSH and CDR2 is LQKENI. V lost 3 bases and J lost 0, with 10 bases in between. This CDR3 has 15 residues. The CDR3 sequence: CASSPERPSTDTQYF. DNA for the CDR3: TGTGCCAGCTCACCGGAGCGGCCTAGCACAGATACGCAGTATTTT.

Only a few counts were recorded for this clone. This sequence joins TRBV19 and TRBJ1-2; D is ambiguous. The V gene's germline CDR1 is LNHDA and CDR2 SQIVND (reference sequence). The CDR3 sequence is 15 residues long. The V end lost 5 bases, the J end lost 8 bases, and 21 bases lay between the germline ends. Here the CDR3 DNA reads TGTGCCAGTAGTGCGATCGGATGGACCTATCGGGGCTACACCTTC. It is translated as CASSAIGWTYRGYTF. Together with reference TRBV19 and TRBJ1-2, the CDR3 gives the full variable domain: DGGITQSPKYLFRKEGQNVTLSCEQNLNHDAMYWYRQDPGQGLRLIYYSQIVNDFQKGDIAEGYSVSREKKESFPLTVTSAQKNPTAFYLCASSAIGWTYRGYTFGSGTRLTVV.

J is TRBJ1-2 and V is TRBV25-1; TRBD1 matches at 8 bases. The CDR3 consists of 16 residues. V lost 6 bases to trimming and J lost 4 bases; unmatched junction nucleotides: 13. Germline CDR1 and CDR2: MGHDK and SYGVNS. The DNA for the CDR3 is TGTGCCAGCAGCACAGGGGGTTCTCTTCCCATCTATGGCTACACCTTC. Amino acid sequence: CASSTGGSLPIYGYTF.

This chain connects TRBV5-1 to TRBJ1-1; no definite D call. Germline CDR1 and CDR2: SGHRS and YFSETQ. The CDR3 consists of 14 residues. Trimming removed 0 bases at V and 4 bases at J, with 10 bases between. CDR3 nucleotide sequence: TGCGCCAGCAGCTTGGTAAGTGGGAGCACTGAAGCTTTCTTT. This translates into CASSLVSGSTEAFF.

The V gene is TRBV9, the J gene TRBJ2-1; D remains unclear. Trimming took 6 bases from V and 5 from J, leaving 12 bases between them. Germline lookup yields CDR1 SGDLS and CDR2 YYNGEE. The CDR3 is 13 amino acids. The CDR3 DNA is TGTGCCAGCAACCAAGGCCTAGACAATGAGCAGTTCTTC. Translating it yields CASNQGLDNEQFF.

This clone appeared a few times. The chain recombines TRBV19 with TRBJ1-1; TRBD1 is a possible D gene (5 bases). Trimming left V 6 bases short and J 1 base short, with 6 bases between. This CDR3 contains 12 residues. Germline lookup yields CDR1 LNHDA and CDR2 SQIVND (reference sequence). CDR3 DNA sequence: TGTGCCAGTAGCGACAGGAACACTGAAGCTTTCTTT. It yields the protein CASSDRNTEAFF.

The rearrangement uses TRBV21-1 and TRBJ1-5. TRBV21-1 is noted as a pseudogene. This CDR3 spans 14 amino acids. The CDR3 protein is CASVQGLSNQPQHF. The CDR3 coding sequence is TGTGCCAGCGTACAGGGACTTAGCAATCAGCCCCAGCATTTT.